The source of this T cell receptor (beta chain) is a study of T cells expressing NK-cell markers. About the research overall: Each TCR beta repertoire originated in sorted T cells that were CD3+CD56+NKG2C+, CD3+CD56+NKG2C- or CD3+CD56-NKG2C+. With respect to HCMV, seven of the eight sequenced donors were seropositive, and one was seronegative. Study-wide results and limits: Several donors' CD3+CD56-NKG2C+ cells were dominated by the same clonotypes. Dominant NKG2C+ clonotypes in roughly 6 donors made up roughly 1.0-7.0% of CD8+ T cells.

With regard to this clonotype: What it binds is not known.

This CDR3 comprises 19 residues. CDR1 and CDR2 from the germline V gene are KGHSH and LQKENI. Each CDR3 protein gets one entry in TCRdb, which reprocessed the 5' RACE reads and gives no DNA. The table lists 200,000 to 300,000 distinct CDR3 sequences, with 0.3% to 0.45% in the top ten. Sequenced sample: blood T cells: a sorted CD56 or NKG2C T cell subset, CD4+ or CD8+ T cells, or bulk PBMC T cells (not recorded which). The chain links TRBV18 to TRBJ2-1; TCRdb indicates TRBD2, and absent DNA this call remains unverified. This receptor was taken from a man between 18 and 35 years old in good health. This CDR3 reads CASCWTLTSGRGDANEQFF.